The 10 T cell receptor beta chains listed next were all sequenced from one sample in a study of cytomegalovirus exposure and HLA in healthy donors (dated by TCRdb to 2017 to 2019). The library was produced with the immunoSEQ multiplex PCR assay. A mixture of 60 forward primers for TCR Vbeta segments and 13 reverse primers for TCR Jbeta segments was used in the multiplex PCR. Imported from immuneACCESS, the table was reduced by TCRdb to in-frame sequences with V and J called. These copies leave out some clones; in studies compared against another copy, an unresolved V gene accounts for under half, and the cause of the remainder is not known. The sample data list approximately 160,000 clones, and almost 80% of these were observed just once. The biggest ten clones account for approximately 0.66% of the sample. The material sequenced was PBMCs. These receptors originate from a male donor in good health and CMV-seronegative.

The chain has TRBV29-1 and TRBJ1-5; the D gene is possibly TRBD1 (6 bases). The ends were cut back, 5 bases at V and 5 bases at J, with 13 bases in the middle. From germline, CDR1 is SQVTM and CDR2 ANQGSEA. The CDR3 consists of 13 residues. DNA of the CDR3: TGCAGCGTTCGACGGGACACTGATCAGCCCCAGCATTTT. It translates to CSVRRDTDQPQHF.

V gene TRBV4-1 combines with J gene TRBJ2-7; maybe TRBD1 (6 bases). The germline V and J ends were trimmed by 2 bases and 7 bases, with 12 bases remaining between them. The CDR3 length is 13 residues. Germline V CDR1 and CDR2: MGHRA, YSYEKL. The CDR3 region has the DNA TGCGCCAGCAGCCAATTGTCCGGGACAGAGCAGTACTTC. It translates to CASSQLSGTEQYF.

The rearrangement links TRBV29-1 to TRBJ2-3; no clear D gene. CDR1 is SQVTM, CDR2 ANQGSEA, per germline. V was clipped by 4 bases and J by 2 bases, with 10 bases between them. This CDR3 contains 13 residues. The CDR3 protein is CSVGGASTDTQYF. The CDR3 coding sequence is TGCAGCGTTGGCGGAGCGTCCACAGATACGCAGTATTTT.

The chain joins TRBV18 to TRBJ2-3; the D is unclear. The CDR3 runs to 14 residues. V lost 3 bases and J 2 bases, leaving 9 bases between the germline ends. The germline V gene encodes CDR1 KGHSH and CDR2 LQKENI. The CDR3 bases are TGTGCCAGCTCACCGATAGCCTACACAGATACGCAGTATTTT. This encodes CASSPIAYTDTQYF.

The chain joins TRBV6-5 to TRBJ2-7, with a tentative D call TRBD1 (5 bases). The V end lost 2 bases, the J end lost 3 bases, and 8 bases lay between the germline ends. This CDR3 is built from 13 residues. In germline, CDR1 is MNHEY, CDR2 SVGAGI. The CDR3 region has the DNA TGTGCCAGCAGTTACGGACAAAACTACGAGCAGTACTTC. Protein sequence: CASSYGQNYEQYF.

The sample holds a few counts of this clone. The chain is built from TRBV29-1 and TRBJ2-1; 8 bases fit TRBD1. Germline values: CDR1 SQVTM, CDR2 ANQGSEA. V lost 5 bases and J lost 0; bases outside the gene matches: 15. The CDR3 is made up of 18 amino acids. CDR3 sequence: CSVTQGAPLISSYNEQFF. The CDR3 nucleotides are TGCAGCGTTACCCAGGGGGCGCCCTTAATTAGCTCCTACAATGAGCAGTTCTTC.

V is TRBV7-2 and J is TRBJ2-7; D ambiguous. Germline lookup yields CDR1 SGHTA and CDR2 FQGNSA. The CDR3 sequence is 15 residues long. Trimming left V 3 bases short and J 3 bases short, with 15 bases between. The CDR3 DNA reads as TGTGCCAGCAGCTTCGGCGGTGGCCGCTACTACGAGCAGTACTTC. This gives the protein CASSFGGGRYYEQYF.

J is TRBJ2-6 and V is TRBV19; no reliable D call. Looked up from germline, CDR1 is LNHDA and CDR2 is SQIVND (reference sequence). The CDR3 spans 14 residues. Deletions cut 5 bases from V and 0 bases from J, with 5 bases between. The CDR3 spells CASSWSSGANVLTF. In DNA, the CDR3 is TGTGCCAGTAGTTGGAGCTCTGGGGCCAACGTCCTGACTTTC.

This chain connects TRBV6-1 to TRBJ2-1; 12 positions match TRBD2. Trimming at V came to 2 bases and at J to 7 bases, leaving 6 bases not matched to a gene. Germline V gene sequence: CDR1 MNHNS, CDR2 SASEGT. The length of the CDR3 is 16 residues. The CDR3 spells CASSEYGTSGWNEQFF. Here the CDR3 DNA reads TGTGCCAGCAGTGAATATGGGACTAGCGGGTGGAATGAGCAGTTCTTC.

The chain uses TRBV2 and TRBJ1-2; 7 positions match TRBD1. The CDR3 covers 13 residues. From germline, CDR1 is SNHLY and CDR2 FYNNEI. Losses at the gene ends were 6 bases for V and 2 bases for J; bases not matched to a gene: 3. The CDR3 is CASSGDRNYGYTF. The CDR3 region has the DNA TGTGCCAGCAGCGGGGACAGAAACTATGGCTACACCTTC.